A selection of T cell receptor beta chains follows, all from one sample in a study of T-cell memory formation after mild COVID-19. TCRdb redid the calling of the 5' RACE reads with MiXCR, one entry per CDR3 protein. The sample holds 90,000 to 130,000 distinct CDR3 sequences, roughly a sixth seen once. Material: PBMCs or a T cell subset sorted from them (not recorded which). The source of these receptors is a man younger than 30 who had mild COVID-19 (a few samples of this study predate the infection). Cell type and time point are not known. Both conserved end residues are part of each CDR3. The order of the fields is J gene, clone size, V gene, D gene, CDR3 protein, CDR3 DNA. D genes are given only for firm matches. Not every row has a clone size; where given, it reads once, few, many or a size class.

J gene: TRBJ2-5
clone size: few
V gene: TRBV5-1
D gene: NA
CDR3 protein: CASSSSPRSGRETQYF
CDR3 DNA: TGCGCCAGCAGCTCCTCCCCCCGTTCCGGGCGAGAGACCCAGTACTTC

J gene: TRBJ2-1
clone size: NA
V gene: TRBV20-1
D gene: NA
CDR3 protein: CSPSGANDNEQFF
CDR3 DNA: TGCAGTCCCTCGGGGGCCAATGATAATGAGCAGTTCTTC

J gene: TRBJ2-3
clone size: few
V gene: TRBV7-2
D gene: TRBD2
CDR3 protein: CASSTSGGTDTQYF
CDR3 DNA: TGTGCCAGCAGCACAAGCGGGGGCACAGATACGCAGTATTTT

J gene: TRBJ1-1
clone size: once
V gene: TRBV29-1
D gene: NA
CDR3 protein: CSVPNTNTEAFF
CDR3 DNA: TGCAGCGTTCCTAACACGAACACTGAAGCTTTCTTT

J gene: TRBJ2-3
clone size: many
V gene: TRBV12-3/TRBV12-4
D gene: NA
CDR3 protein: CASSLRPDTQYF
CDR3 DNA: TGTGCCAGCAGTTTGAGGCCGGATACGCAGTATTTT

J gene: TRBJ2-4
clone size: NA
V gene: TRBV2
D gene: NA
CDR3 protein: CASKFRGLENIQYF
CDR3 DNA: TGTGCCAGCAAGTTTCGGGGGCTGGAGAACATTCAGTACTTC

J gene: TRBJ2-5
clone size: many
V gene: TRBV6-5
D gene: NA
CDR3 protein: CASSYRRETQYF
CDR3 DNA: TGTGCCAGCAGCTACCGACGGGAGACCCAGTACTTC

J gene: TRBJ1-1
clone size: few
V gene: TRBV28
D gene: NA
CDR3 protein: CASSFSGSEAFF
CDR3 DNA: TGTGCCAGCAGTTTTTCCGGCAGTGAAGCTTTCTTT

J gene: TRBJ1-2
clone size: few
V gene: TRBV7-2
D gene: NA
CDR3 protein: CASSADGYGYTF
CDR3 DNA: TGTGCCAGCAGCGCGGACGGGTATGGCTACACCTTC

J gene: TRBJ1-3
clone size: few
V gene: TRBV7-2
D gene: TRBD1
CDR3 protein: CASSWDRGLGNTIYF
CDR3 DNA: TGTGCCAGCAGCTGGGACAGGGGGCTGGGAAACACCATATATTTT

J gene: TRBJ2-5
clone size: few
V gene: TRBV19
D gene: NA
CDR3 protein: CASSSVKTGQETQYF
CDR3 DNA: TGTGCCAGTAGTTCGGTAAAAACCGGCCAAGAGACCCAGTACTTC

J gene: TRBJ2-5
clone size: few
V gene: TRBV29-1
D gene: TRBD2
CDR3 protein: CSVVVSGGIGETQYF
CDR3 DNA: TGCAGCGTTGTTGTGAGCGGGGGGATAGGCGAGACCCAGTACTTC

J gene: TRBJ2-5
clone size: NA
V gene: TRBV24-1
D gene: NA
CDR3 protein: CATSDFSRVGEETQYF
CDR3 DNA: TGTGCCACCAGTGATTTCTCCAGGGTCGGGGAAGAGACCCAGTACTTC

J gene: TRBJ2-3
clone size: few
V gene: TRBV6-6
D gene: NA
CDR3 protein: CAVTSPFTDTQYF
CDR3 DNA: TGTGCCGTAACTAGCCCTTTCACAGATACGCAGTATTTT

J gene: TRBJ2-3
clone size: many
V gene: TRBV5-1
D gene: NA
CDR3 protein: CASRGPTLNTDTQYF
CDR3 DNA: TGCGCCAGCAGGGGACCTACTCTAAACACAGATACGCAGTATTTT

J gene: TRBJ2-5
clone size: NA
V gene: TRBV9
D gene: TRBD2
CDR3 protein: CASSMGGTGQETQYF
CDR3 DNA: TGTGCCAGCAGCATGGGGGGGACCGGGCAAGAGACCCAGTACTTC

J gene: TRBJ1-5
clone size: few
V gene: TRBV20-1
D gene: NA
CDR3 protein: CSARSRSSNQPQHF
CDR3 DNA: TGCAGTGCTAGATCACGATCTAGCAATCAGCCCCAGCATTTT

J gene: TRBJ1-1
clone size: NA
V gene: TRBV5-1
D gene: TRBD1
CDR3 protein: CASGQGTNTEAFF
CDR3 DNA: TGCGCCAGCGGACAGGGGACGAACACTGAAGCTTTCTTT

J gene: TRBJ2-5
clone size: NA
V gene: TRBV5-1
D gene: NA
CDR3 protein: CASSRDNRAEETQYF
CDR3 DNA: TGCGCCAGCAGCCGGGACAACCGGGCTGAGGAGACCCAGTACTTC

J gene: TRBJ2-5
clone size: few
V gene: TRBV7-2
D gene: NA
CDR3 protein: CASSLARGRETQYF
CDR3 DNA: TGTGCCAGCAGCTTAGCGCGAGGGCGGGAGACCCAGTACTTC

J gene: TRBJ2-3
clone size: NA
V gene: TRBV4-1
D gene: TRBD2
CDR3 protein: CASSQDLAGAADTQYF
CDR3 DNA: TGCGCCAGCAGCCAAGATCTAGCGGGGGCCGCCGATACGCAGTATTTT

J gene: TRBJ2-5
clone size: few
V gene: TRBV20-1
D gene: NA
CDR3 protein: CGAGGGTYETQYF
CDR3 DNA: TGTGGGGCAGGAGGGGGGACGTATGAGACCCAGTACTTC

J gene: TRBJ1-4
clone size: NA
V gene: TRBV30
D gene: NA
CDR3 protein: CAWYTGKGLGDEKLFF
CDR3 DNA: TGTGCCTGGTACACAGGGAAAGGCCTCGGGGATGAAAAACTGTTTTTT

J gene: TRBJ2-5
clone size: NA
V gene: TRBV10-3
D gene: TRBD1
CDR3 protein: CAISAGLEQGVTQYF
CDR3 DNA: TGTGCCATCAGTGCCGGGTTAGAACAGGGGGTGACCCAGTACTTC

J gene: TRBJ2-3
clone size: many
V gene: TRBV12-3/TRBV12-4
D gene: TRBD2
CDR3 protein: CASSPPASGGSDTQYF
CDR3 DNA: TGTGCCAGCAGTCCTCCCGCTAGCGGGGGCTCAGATACGCAGTATTTT

J gene: TRBJ2-1
clone size: few
V gene: TRBV12-3/TRBV12-4
D gene: NA
CDR3 protein: CASSLAGGGTGNEQFF
CDR3 DNA: TGTGCCAGCAGTTTAGCGGGTGGAGGGACGGGGAATGAGCAGTTCTTC

J gene: TRBJ2-1
clone size: NA
V gene: TRBV11-3
D gene: TRBD2
CDR3 protein: CASSLEAAGGRMFF
CDR3 DNA: TGTGCCAGCAGCTTAGAAGCAGCGGGGGGGCGGATGTTCTTC

J gene: TRBJ2-5
clone size: NA
V gene: TRBV29-1
D gene: NA
CDR3 protein: CSVVVDMYQETQYF
CDR3 DNA: TGCAGCGTCGTGGTTGACATGTACCAAGAGACCCAGTACTTC

J gene: TRBJ2-3
clone size: NA
V gene: TRBV9
D gene: TRBD2
CDR3 protein: CASSPIAGGLSTDTQYF
CDR3 DNA: TGTGCCAGCAGCCCCATAGCGGGGGGGCTTAGCACAGATACGCAGTATTTT

J gene: TRBJ2-1
clone size: few
V gene: TRBV7-9
D gene: TRBD1
CDR3 protein: CASTGTGRNEQFF
CDR3 DNA: TGTGCCAGCACAGGGACAGGGCGCAATGAGCAGTTCTTC

J gene: TRBJ1-2
clone size: few
V gene: TRBV10-3
D gene: TRBD1
CDR3 protein: CAITPTGTYGYTF
CDR3 DNA: TGTGCCATCACTCCGACAGGGACCTATGGCTACACCTTC

J gene: TRBJ2-5
clone size: NA
V gene: TRBV9
D gene: NA
CDR3 protein: CASSVATAYQETQYF
CDR3 DNA: TGTGCCAGCAGCGTAGCTACAGCGTACCAAGAGACCCAGTACTTC

J gene: TRBJ1-1
clone size: few
V gene: TRBV5-1
D gene: TRBD1
CDR3 protein: CASSYGDSMNTEAFF
CDR3 DNA: TGCGCCAGCAGCTACGGGGACAGCATGAACACTGAAGCTTTCTTT

J gene: TRBJ2-4
clone size: few
V gene: TRBV5-1
D gene: NA
CDR3 protein: CASSSGQKNIQYF
CDR3 DNA: TGCGCCAGCAGCTCCGGACAGAAAAACATTCAGTACTTC

J gene: TRBJ1-5
clone size: NA
V gene: TRBV2
D gene: NA
CDR3 protein: CASSSQGFSNQPQHF
CDR3 DNA: TGTGCCAGCTCCTCACAGGGTTTTAGCAATCAGCCCCAGCATTTT

J gene: TRBJ2-7
clone size: NA
V gene: TRBV5-6
D gene: NA
CDR3 protein: CASSLANRYHEQYF
CDR3 DNA: TGTGCCAGCAGCTTGGCCAACAGGTACCACGAGCAGTACTTC

J gene: TRBJ1-5
clone size: NA
V gene: TRBV4-2
D gene: TRBD1
CDR3 protein: CASSQVAQGGYQPQHF
CDR3 DNA: TGTGCCAGCAGCCAAGTCGCGCAGGGGGGGTATCAGCCCCAGCATTTT

J gene: TRBJ2-7
clone size: few
V gene: TRBV6-2/TRBV6-3
D gene: TRBD2
CDR3 protein: CASRREAPYEQYF
CDR3 DNA: TGTGCCAGCAGACGGGAGGCCCCCTACGAGCAGTACTTC

J gene: TRBJ2-1
clone size: few
V gene: TRBV5-1
D gene: NA
CDR3 protein: CASSLGAYNEQFF
CDR3 DNA: TGCGCCAGCAGCTTGGGCGCCTACAATGAGCAGTTCTTC

J gene: TRBJ2-3
clone size: many
V gene: TRBV11-2
D gene: NA
CDR3 protein: CASSFDRSTDTQYF
CDR3 DNA: TGTGCCAGCAGCTTCGATCGTAGCACAGATACGCAGTATTTT

J gene: TRBJ2-7
clone size: few
V gene: TRBV7-7
D gene: NA
CDR3 protein: CASRVKSCYYEQYF
CDR3 DNA: TGTGCCAGCAGGGTGAAGTCATGCTACTACGAGCAGTACTTC

J gene: TRBJ2-3
clone size: many
V gene: TRBV4-3
D gene: NA
CDR3 protein: CASSPRGGSTDTQYF
CDR3 DNA: TGCGCCAGCAGCCCTAGGGGGGGTAGCACAGATACGCAGTATTTT

J gene: TRBJ2-5
clone size: NA
V gene: TRBV9
D gene: NA
CDR3 protein: CASSVASGAKETQYF
CDR3 DNA: TGTGCCAGCAGCGTAGCTTCAGGGGCTAAAGAGACCCAGTACTTC

J gene: TRBJ2-3
clone size: few
V gene: TRBV4-1
D gene: NA
CDR3 protein: CASRGTTDTQYF
CDR3 DNA: TGCGCCAGCAGGGGGACCACAGATACGCAGTATTTT